This T cell receptor (beta chain) stems from a study of cytomegalovirus exposure and HLA in healthy donors. The study's findings and limits: Rare TCR sequences predominated, though certain public TCRs were found in many donors.

CDR1 is KGHSH, CDR2 LQKENI, per germline. The CDR3 is 16 residues long. Trimming at V came to 6 bases and at J to 3 bases, leaving 7 bases not matched to a gene. TCRdb's copy holds only in-frame clones and misses some; the assay was immunoSEQ multiplex PCR. The sample has 150,000 to 200,000 clones, under 90% seen once. In the case of this clone: Its antigen is currently unknown.

The V and J genes are TRBV18 and TRBJ2-2; 10 bases line up with TRBD1. This clonotype was sampled from a man aged 18-30 years in good health and CMV-seropositive. Source material: PBMCs. CDR3: CASSFGDRGDTGELFF. In DNA form, the CDR3 reads TGTGCCAGCTCGTTCGGGGACAGGGGTGACACCGGGGAGCTGTTTTTT. The variable domain in full, completed from reference TRBV18 and TRBJ2-2, reads NAGVMQNPRHLVRRRGQEARLRCSPMKGHSHVYWYRQLPEEGLKFMVYLQKENIIDESGMPKERFSAEFPKEGPSILRIQQVVRGDSAAYFCASSFGDRGDTGELFFGEGSRLTVL.